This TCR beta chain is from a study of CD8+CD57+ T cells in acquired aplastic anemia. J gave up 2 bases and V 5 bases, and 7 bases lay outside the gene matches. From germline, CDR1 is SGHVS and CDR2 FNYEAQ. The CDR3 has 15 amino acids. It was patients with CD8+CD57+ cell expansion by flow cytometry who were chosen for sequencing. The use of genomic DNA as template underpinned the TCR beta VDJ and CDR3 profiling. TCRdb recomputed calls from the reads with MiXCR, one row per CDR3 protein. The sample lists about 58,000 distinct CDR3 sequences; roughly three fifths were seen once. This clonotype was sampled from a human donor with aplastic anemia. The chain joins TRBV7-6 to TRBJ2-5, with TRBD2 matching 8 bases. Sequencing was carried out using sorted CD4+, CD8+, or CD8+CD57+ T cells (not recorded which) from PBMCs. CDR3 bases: TGTGCCAGCAGCACACAGCGGGGGAGACAAGAGACCCAGTACTTC. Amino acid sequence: CASSTQRGRQETQYF.